This entry features one TCR beta chain sequence. The data stem from a study of human T cells and chemical hapten exposure. Study at large: Patch tests containing 0.01% DPC, applied to the upper back, were read at 6 days.

Specified time point: patch test 1, 2 weeks after DPC sensitization. Regarding treatment: therapeutic diphenylcyclopropenone sensitization with weekly scalp DPC. Donors were 18 to 70-year-old alopecia patients suitable for DPC. The CDR3 runs to 15 residues. Germline V gene data show CDR1 as SGHDT and CDR2 as YYEEEE. V shed 4 bases and J shed 1 base, with 15 bases lying between them. Unique molecular identifiers were attached to individual cDNA molecules during library preparation. TCRdb re-called the RACE reads with MiXCR, one entry per CDR3 protein. The sample has approximately 71,000 distinct CDR3 sequences; 9.8% are singletons.

This material consisted of whole blood, taken in connection with sensitization to the hapten diphenylcyclopropenone (DPC). V and J are TRBV5-6 and TRBJ2-7; D may be TRBD1 (7 bases). This receptor was obtained from a woman aged 40 to 50 with alopecia areata. Some clones in this sample may be carry-over from other donors' samples. The CDR3, as DNA: TGTGCCAGCAGCCTTGGACAGGAGGGGTCCTACGAGCAGTACTTC. This codes for CASSLGQEGSYEQYF.